This T cell receptor (beta chain) was identified during a study of blood T cell repertoires in COVID-19. Study information: Both acute and convalescent COVID-19 samples were obtained from the United States, Italy and Spain.

Across 20 to 25 US areas, participants ranged in age from about 18 to 90 years. Assignments of participants to cohorts depended upon their own reported clinical history. Germline CDR1 and CDR2: SGHRS and YFSETQ. This CDR3 has 15 residues. V dropped 1 base and J dropped 5 bases, with 13 bases sitting between them. Original processing notes: The assay estimated nucleated cells by amplifying reference gene primers. This table comes from immunoSEQ multiplex PCR, and its TCRdb copy is limited to in-frame clones, with some not included. The V and J calls and clone size are taken from that table; D and trimming were inferred from the DNA. The sample yields a few hundred thousand clones, 80% to 90% seen once.

This receptor was obtained from a woman under 30 who had recovered from COVID-19. The chain combines TRBV5-1 with TRBJ1-5, with D maybe TRBD1 (6 bases). The sample taken for sequencing was PBMCs or T cells enriched from blood (not recorded which). CDR3: CASSLRPGDDQPQHF. Here the CDR3 DNA reads TGCGCCAGCAGCTTGAGGCCAGGGGATGATCAGCCCCAGCATTTT. Looking up the rest from reference TRBV5-1 and TRBJ1-5 gives the full variable domain: KAGVTQTPRYLIKTRGQQVTLSCSPISGHRSVSWYQQTPGQGLQFLFEYFSETQRNKGNFPGRFSGRQFSNSRSEMNVSTLELGDSALYLCASSLRPGDDQPQHFGDGTRLSIL.